This entry lists 20 T cell receptor beta chains sequenced from one sample in a study of T-cell memory formation after mild COVID-19. Each CDR3 protein gets one entry after TCRdb re-called the 5' RACE reads with MiXCR. The sample consists of hundreds of thousands of distinct CDR3 sequences, 25% of them appearing once. Sequences were obtained from PBMCs or a T cell subset sorted from them (not recorded which). These receptors were collected from an adult woman who had mild COVID-19 (a few samples of this study predate the infection). Cell type and time point are not known.

In this sample, this clonotype turned up a few times. The chain recombines TRBV9 with TRBJ1-1; D ambiguous. Germline V CDR1 and CDR2: SGDLS, YYNGEE. The CDR3 loop spans 17 amino acids. The V end lost 2 bases, the J end lost 1 base, and 18 bases lay between the germline ends. CDR3 residues: CASSVGVRRPSNTEAFF. The CDR3 DNA reads TGTGCCAGCAGCGTCGGGGTCAGAAGGCCATCGAACACTGAAGCTTTCTTT.

The chain recombines TRBV7-8 with TRBJ2-1; 12 bases match TRBD2. CDR3 length equals 19 residues. From germline, CDR1 is SGHVS and CDR2 FQNEAQ. V gave up 6 bases and J gave up 0 bases; unmatched junction bases: 12. CDR3 bases: TGTGCCAGCAGGGCGGGCGTCGGACTAGCGGGAAGCTCCTACAATGAGCAGTTCTTC. Translation: CASRAGVGLAGSSYNEQFF. The entire variable domain, with the rest obtained from reference TRBV7-8 and TRBJ2-1, is as follows: GAGVSQSPRYKVAKRGQDVALRCDPISGHVSLFWYQQALGQGPEFLTYFQNEAQLDKSGLPSDRFFAERPEGSVSTLKIQRTQQEDSAVYLCASRAGVGLAGSSYNEQFFGPGTRLTVL.

J is TRBJ1-4 and V is TRBV7-6; 9 bases agree with TRBD1. Germline V gives CDR1 SGHVS, CDR2 FNYEAQ. The CDR3 totals 15 residues. V shed 5 bases, J shed 7 bases, and the junction held 8 bases outside the gene matches. CDR3 DNA sequence: TGTGCCAGCAGCACGTGGACAGGGGACGGTGAAAAACTGTTTTTT. Protein: CASSTWTGDGEKLFF.

This clonotype was found a few times. V gene TRBV9 combines with J gene TRBJ2-2; the D is unclear. V lost 4 bases and J 4 bases, leaving 11 bases between the germline ends. CDR3 length: 14 residues. Germline V gives CDR1 SGDLS, CDR2 YYNGEE. CDR3 amino acids: CASSPRVGTGELFF. In nucleotides, the CDR3 is TGTGCCAGCAGCCCCCGGGTGGGCACCGGGGAGCTGTTTTTT.

This clonotype has just a few counts. The J gene is TRBJ2-7, the V gene TRBV6-5; TRBD1 aligns across 11 bases. This CDR3 is built from 15 residues. Germline V gives CDR1 MNHEY, CDR2 SVGAGI. J gave up 2 bases and V 0 bases, and 0 bases lay outside the gene matches. CDR3 in amino acids: CASSYSDRGPYEQYF. Here the CDR3 DNA reads TGTGCCAGCAGTTACTCGGACAGGGGGCCCTACGAGCAGTACTTC.

J is TRBJ1-1 and V is TRBV7-9; D may be TRBD1 (5 bases). V was pared by 5 bases and J by 8 bases, with 12 bases between. The V gene's germline CDR1 is SEHNR and CDR2 FQNEAQ (reference sequence). This CDR3 comprises 12 residues. The chain's CDR3 is CASSLAGSEAFF. In DNA form, the CDR3 reads TGTGCCAGCAGCCTTGCAGGGTCCGAAGCTTTCTTT.

This clonotype appeared many times. The V gene is TRBV5-1, the J gene TRBJ2-5; TRBD2 might be the D (6 bases). The CDR3 extends over 14 amino acids. Germline CDR1 and CDR2: SGHRS and YFSETQ. V was pared by 4 bases and J by 1 base, with 11 bases between. Here the CDR3 DNA reads TGCGCCAGCAGCCCACGGGACTCCCAAGAGACCCAGTACTTC. Translating it yields CASSPRDSQETQYF.

V usage is TRBV5-1 and J usage is TRBJ2-2; the D is unclear. CDR3 length equals 14 residues. CDR1 and CDR2 (germline): SGHRS, YFSETQ. Trimming removed 7 bases from V and 0 bases from J, with 10 bases in between. CDR3 amino acids: CASLAGSNTGELFF. CDR3 in DNA: TGCGCCAGCCTGGCAGGCTCGAACACCGGGGAGCTGTTTTTT. The variable domain in full, completed from reference TRBV5-1 and TRBJ2-2, reads KAGVTQTPRYLIKTRGQQVTLSCSPISGHRSVSWYQQTPGQGLQFLFEYFSETQRNKGNFPGRFSGRQFSNSRSEMNVSTLELGDSALYLCASLAGSNTGELFFGEGSRLTVL.

Remarks on this clonotype: The DNA is left out, because the CDR3 cannot be placed on it with certainty; the CDR3 is given as TCRdb lists it. This chain uses TRBV12-3 or TRBV12-4 with TRBJ2-3; the table's TRBD1 call for D was not verified on the DNA. Including both end residues, the CDR3 is 15 amino acids long. This CDR3 is CASSSSAGEADTQYF.

This clonotype has just a few counts. The chain links TRBV11-3 to TRBJ1-1, with D unresolved. Germline loops: CDR1 SGHNT, CDR2 YENEEA. The CDR3 sequence is 15 residues long. Trimming stripped 5 bases from V and 0 bases from J, with 13 bases between. The CDR3 spells CASSTLEGLNTEAFF. CDR3 nucleotide sequence: TGTGCCAGCAGCACCCTGGAAGGTCTGAACACTGAAGCTTTCTTT. Complete variable domain (other parts from reference TRBV11-3 and TRBJ1-1): EAGVVQSPRYKIIEKKQPVAFWCNPISGHNTLYWYLQNLGQGPELLIRYENEEAVDDSQLPKDRFSAERLKGVDSTLKIQPAELGDSAVYLCASSTLEGLNTEAFFGQGTRLTVV.

The chain combines TRBV11-2 with TRBJ2-1; no reliable D call. This CDR3 has 13 residues. The germline CDR1 and CDR2 sequences are SGHAT and FQNNGV. The V end was cut by 0 bases, the J end by 13 bases, with 13 bases between. DNA for the CDR3: TGTGCCAGCAGCTTAGAGACGGGTCCCCACCAGTTCTTC. This translates into CASSLETGPHQFF. The full variable domain, with the rest looked up from reference TRBV11-2 and TRBJ2-1, is EAGVAQSPRYKIIEKRQSVAFWCNPISGHATLYWYQQILGQGPKLLIQFQNNGVVDDSQLPKDRFSAERLKGVDSTLKIQPAKLEDSAVYLCASSLETGPHQFFGPGTRLTVL.

The chain is built from TRBV9 and TRBJ1-6; unclear D gene. Trimming cost V 3 bases and J 9 bases, with 13 bases left between them. CDR1 and CDR2 from the germline V gene are SGDLS and YYNGEE. The CDR3 sequence is 14 residues long. CDR3 coding DNA: TGTGCCAGCAGCGCCGTTAGTTACGGTTCACCCCTCCACTTT. It yields the protein CASSAVSYGSPLHF.

The V call is TRBV20-1, the J call TRBJ2-7, with 11 bases matching TRBD2. There are 13 residues in the CDR3. CDR1 and CDR2 (germline): DFQATT, SNEGSKA (reference sequence). V shed 6 bases and J 4 bases; nucleotides not matched to a gene: 5. The CDR3: CSAPLAGGYEQYF. In nucleotides, the CDR3 is TGCAGTGCCCCCCTAGCGGGGGGATACGAGCAGTACTTC.

This clonotype showed up just a few times. CDR3 region: CASSLETGGSSTDTQYF. The CDR3 DNA sequence: TGTGCCAGCAGCTTGGAAACAGGGGGGTCCAGCACAGATACGCAGTATTTT. This rearrangement joins TRBV5-6 to TRBJ2-3; 8 nucleotides match TRBD1. This CDR3 is 17 amino acids long. The germline gives CDR1 SGHDT, CDR2 YYEEEE. V lost 0 bases, J lost 0 bases, and 6 bases stayed unmatched.

In regard to this clonotype: Mismatch with germline at one junction end may stem from a read error. The rearrangement uses TRBV7-7 and TRBJ2-1; D call uncertain. The CDR3 totals 14 residues. The germline CDR1 and CDR2 sequences are SSHAT and FNYEAQ (reference sequence). The CDR3 DNA sequence: TGTGCTAGCAGCTCCTCCGGTATGTCGGGTGAGCAGTTCTTC. Protein product: CASSSSGMSGEQFF.

As regards this clonotype: An end of the junction does not agree with germline; a read error may underlie this. The chain uses TRBV2 and TRBJ1-1; D ambiguous. This CDR3 region has 14 residues. CDR1 and CDR2 from the germline V gene are SNHLY and FYNNEI. The chain's CDR3 is CASSEGRPGTEAFF. CDR3 nucleotides: TGTGCCAGCAGCGAAGGGAGACCGGGCACTGAAGCTTTCTTT.

The rearrangement uses TRBV7-8 and TRBJ2-5; TRBD2 aligns across 14 bases. The J segment lost 4 bases and the V segment lost 2 bases, leaving 3 bases of the junction unmatched. CDR1 is SGHVS, CDR2 FQNEAQ, per germline. There are 16 residues in the CDR3. The DNA of the CDR3 is TGTGCCAGCAGCTTAACTGGACTAGCGGGGGGAGAGACCCAGTACTTC. Its translation: CASSLTGLAGGETQYF.

V usage is TRBV30 and J usage is TRBJ2-2, with D perhaps being TRBD1 or TRBD2 (5 bases each). V was clipped by 3 bases and J by 7 bases, with 15 bases between them. The CDR3 sequence is 14 residues long. Germline CDR1 and CDR2: GTSNPN and SVGIG (reference sequence). The CDR3 is CAWRRRGVNGELFF. In nucleotides, the CDR3 is TGTGCCTGGAGGCGCCGAGGGGTGAACGGGGAGCTGTTTTTT. The complete variable domain, with remaining parts taken from reference TRBV30 and TRBJ2-2, reads SQTIHQWPATLVQPVGSPLSLECTVEGTSNPNLYWYRQAAGRGLQLLFYSVGIGQISSEVPQNLSASRPQDRQFILSSKKLLLSDSGFYLCAWRRRGVNGELFFGEGSRLTVL.

This clonotype was detected a few times. The chain joins TRBV20-1 to TRBJ2-3; 10 bases map to TRBD2. The CDR3 runs to 16 residues. Germline V gene data show CDR1 as DFQATT and CDR2 as SNEGSKA (reference sequence). J gave up 2 bases and V 1 base, and 6 bases lay outside the gene matches. CDR3 coding DNA: TGCAGTGCTAGAGGAGCTAGCGGGGGAGACACAGATACGCAGTATTTT. It codes for CSARGASGGDTDTQYF.

This rearrangement joins TRBV2 to TRBJ2-1; D may be TRBD1 (5 bases). There are 16 residues in the CDR3. Germline V gives CDR1 SNHLY, CDR2 FYNNEI. V shed 2 bases and J shed 7 bases, with 18 bases lying between them. CDR3: CASSERWGLLQNEQFF. The CDR3 nucleotides are TGTGCCAGCAGTGAAAGGTGGGGCCTACTACAGAATGAGCAGTTCTTC.